In its sample, the clone carrying this T cell receptor (beta chain) is medium-sized (0.01 to 0.1%). Its antigen is unknown. The data derive from a study of OX40 agonist ivuxolimab in advanced cancers. Study information: Treatment of patients was with ivuxolimab, an agonistic anti-OX40 (CD134) antibody. Two patients with cutaneous melanoma and one with hepatocellular carcinoma, three in total, showed partial responses.

Looked up from germline, CDR1 is MNHEY and CDR2 is SMNVEV (reference sequence). V trimming: 6 bases; J trimming: 6 bases; junction bases outside the gene matches: 6. This CDR3 has 15 residues. The study's findings and limits: CD8+ T cells averaged more expanded clones than CD4+.

Excluded were patients having autoimmune disease history or systemic immunosuppression. Profiled with immunoSEQ multiplex PCR; TCRdb holds only in-frame clones, not every one. Seen here are about 20,000 clones, 90% to 95% observed once, and the top ten hold nearly 60%. The TCR originated in an adult with an advanced solid tumor such as melanoma, head and neck, liver or kidney cancer. Sequences were derived from CD4+ or CD8+ T cells sorted from blood, sampled in a trial of the OX40 agonist ivuxolimab. This chain connects TRBV27 to TRBJ1-4, with 11 bases aligning to TRBD1. CDR3 in DNA: TGTGCCAGCAGAAGGACAGGGGGCGCGTATGAAAAACTGTTTTTT. Amino acid sequence: CASRRTGGAYEKLFF.